This TCR beta chain comes out of a study of T-cell reconstitution after alpha-beta-depleted transplantation in children. Whole-study findings and limits: Newly made T cells mostly supplied T-cell counts and diversity one year after transplant. The origin of high day-60 TCRbeta diversity in some patients lay in surviving recipient T cells and thymic progenitors.

Germline V gives CDR1 SGHRS, CDR2 YFSETQ. With V trimmed by 3 bases and J by 7 bases, 13 bases remained unmatched. The CDR3 runs 16 residues. This clonotype occurred a few times. Its specificity is not known. A TCRbeta library incorporating unique molecular identifiers was prepared. TCRdb ran MiXCR on the PCR reads and lists one entry per CDR3 protein. The sample includes under 850,000 distinct CDR3 sequences, 13% of them seen just once. The sample was PBMCs, taken before TCRalphabeta/CD19-depleted stem cell transplant. The sequence was obtained from a girl under 10 years old with congenital amegakaryocytic thrombocytopenia, due to receive a stem cell transplant. J is TRBJ2-1 and V is TRBV5-1; 7 bases are shared with TRBD2. The CDR3 sequence is CASSYQAGGRRNEQFF. The CDR3, as DNA: TGCGCCAGCAGCTACCAGGCCGGCGGGAGACGGAATGAGCAGTTCTTC.